Following are 20 T cell receptor beta chains from one sample sequenced in a study of Ad26.COV2.S vaccination and SARS-CoV-2 variants. Libraries were prepared by immunoSEQ multiplex PCR; TCRdb keeps only in-frame clonotypes and omits some of them. This sample carries 400,000 or so clones, about 88% of them seen once, and the ten largest clones take approximately 3.7%. Treatment indicated: some 19 received Ad26.COV2.S at low or high dose, single or two shots; several received placebo; per-sample allocation not given. Specimen acquisition occurred on day 63 following the initial vaccine or placebo injection. The sample was peripheral blood, taken in a trial of Ad26.COV2.S vaccine versus placebo. The source is a person aged 18-60 years who received the Ad26.COV2.S COVID-19 vaccine or a placebo.

CDR3 sequence: CASSLMAGAYNEQFF. CDR3 nucleotides: TGCGCCAGCAGCTTGATGGCAGGAGCCTACAATGAGCAGTTCTTC. The chain is built from TRBV5-1 and TRBJ2-1; D is ambiguous. The CDR3 covers 15 residues. Trimming removed 1 base from V and 2 bases from J, with 10 bases in between. Germline V CDR1 and CDR2: SGHRS, YFSETQ.

The rearrangement joins TRBV12-5 to TRBJ1-1, with D unclear. The CDR3 covers 12 residues. Trimming left V 7 bases short and J 5 bases short, with 11 bases between. Germline V gene lookup returns CDR1 LGHNT and CDR2 FRNRAP. The CDR3 sequence: CASERGRTEAFF. CDR3 sequence (DNA): TGTGCTAGTGAACGAGGGCGGACTGAAGCTTTCTTT.

A single count supports this clone. The V and J genes are TRBV19 and TRBJ1-1; TRBD1 matches at 8 bases. The V and J ends lost 3 bases and 8 bases, in that order; junction bases with no gene match: 5. The germline V gene encodes CDR1 LNHDA and CDR2 SQIVND (reference sequence). The CDR3 sequence is 13 residues long. In DNA form, the CDR3 reads TGTGCCAGTAGTATCCAGGACAGGGAGGAAGCTTTCTTT. It translates to CASSIQDREEAFF. Together with reference TRBV19 and TRBJ1-1, the CDR3 gives the full variable domain: DGGITQSPKYLFRKEGQNVTLSCEQNLNHDAMYWYRQDPGQGLRLIYYSQIVNDFQKGDIAEGYSVSREKKESFPLTVTSAQKNPTAFYLCASSIQDREEAFFGQGTRLTVV.

As concerns this clone: The sample holds other DNA sequences that translate to the same CDR3. This sequence joins TRBV12-3 or TRBV12-4 and TRBJ1-3; D is ambiguous. This CDR3 spans 12 amino acids. V was shortened by 3 bases and J by 4 bases, with 4 bases between the two germline ends. CDR3 in DNA: TGTGCCAGCAGTTTCGAGGGAAACACCATATATTTT. Protein sequence: CASSFEGNTIYF.

This chain links TRBV6-5 with TRBJ1-3, with a weak D call TRBD1 (6 bases). Trimming removed 10 bases at V and 3 bases at J, with 19 bases between. From germline, CDR1 is MNHEY and CDR2 SVGAGI. The length of the CDR3 is 15 residues. CDR3 in DNA: TGTGCCACCTCATACTCCGGGGGGCTTGGAAACACCATATATTTT. Its translation: CATSYSGGLGNTIYF.

Of note for this clone: Other DNA sequences in this sample translate to the same CDR3. J is TRBJ2-1 and V is TRBV19, with 9 bases that match TRBD2. Unmatched junction bases numbered 2, after V lost 3 bases and J lost 2 bases. The CDR3 runs 15 residues. CDR1 is LNHDA, CDR2 SQIVND, per germline (reference sequence). In nucleotides, the CDR3 is TGTGCCAGTAGTATCCAGCGGGGGGCCTACAATGAGCAGTTCTTC. Its protein is CASSIQRGAYNEQFF.

This clone has only one observation. The rearrangement links TRBV11-2 to TRBJ2-7; 9 bases align to TRBD2. The V gene's germline CDR1 is SGHAT and CDR2 FQNNGV. J was trimmed by 7 bases and V by 5 bases; bases with no gene match: 12. The CDR3 spans 15 residues. The DNA for the CDR3 is TGTGCCAGCAGCCTTAGCGGGGGCCACCGGAGAGAGCAGTACTTC. As protein: CASSLSGGHRREQYF.

The chain combines TRBV2 with TRBJ1-5; no firm D call. From germline, CDR1 is SNHLY and CDR2 FYNNEI. This CDR3 has 13 residues. V was clipped by 4 bases and J by 9 bases, with 13 bases between them. The DNA for the CDR3 is TGTGCCAGCAGTGGGCAGCCGATGTCGCCCCAGCATTTT. This gives the protein CASSGQPMSPQHF.

The V call is TRBV3-1 (or the pseudogene TRBV3-2), the J call TRBJ2-6; D may be TRBD2 (6 bases). The CDR3 extends over 15 amino acids. Germline V gives CDR1 LGHDT, CDR2 YNNKEL (reference sequence). Trimming cost V 2 bases and J 5 bases, with 10 bases left between them. CDR3 sequence reads: CASSQKGGWANVLTF. The CDR3 bases are TGTGCCAGCAGCCAAAAGGGAGGCTGGGCCAACGTCCTGACTTTC.

The rearrangement uses TRBV24-1 and TRBJ2-1; no definite D call. The CDR3 totals 13 residues. The V and J ends lost 2 bases and 4 bases respectively, with 5 bases between them. CDR1 is KGHDR, CDR2 SFDVKD, per germline. The CDR3 protein is CATSDSLYNEQFF. The CDR3 coding sequence is TGTGCCACCAGTGATTCCCTGTACAATGAGCAGTTCTTC.

This chain joins TRBV5-1 and TRBJ1-2, with D hard to call. Germline V gives CDR1 SGHRS, CDR2 YFSETQ. The CDR3 length is 15 residues. V lost 0 bases to trimming and J lost 1 base, with 10 bases between them. CDR3 residues: CASSLGGTNNYGYTF. CDR3 coding DNA: TGCGCCAGCAGCTTGGGTGGCACAAATAACTATGGCTACACCTTC.

The sample holds one count of this clone. The genes are TRBV7-2 and TRBJ2-7; D is perhaps TRBD2 (6 bases). Germline V gene data show CDR1 as SGHTA and CDR2 as FQGNSA. The CDR3 length is 13 residues. Between the trimmed V and J ends, which lost 5 bases and 5 bases, there was a span of 13 bases. CDR3 bases: TGTGCCAGCAGCCGATCGGGACTCCACGAGCAGTACTTC. Translated, it gives CASSRSGLHEQYF.

The CDR3 region is CASTWTGSYTGELFF. The CDR3 bases are TGTGCCAGCACATGGACAGGGTCGTACACCGGGGAGCTGTTTTTT. The rearrangement links TRBV6-5 to TRBJ2-2; 8 bases map to TRBD1. With 7 bases clipped from V and 3 bases from J, the junction kept 7 bases outside the gene matches. The germline V gene encodes CDR1 MNHEY and CDR2 SVGAGI. This CDR3 contains 15 residues.

V usage is TRBV6-2 or TRBV6-3 and J usage is TRBJ2-1; D unresolved. CDR3 length: 12 amino acids. With 2 bases removed from V and 6 bases from J, the gap between germline ends came to 5 bases. Germline V gene sequence: CDR1 MNHEY, CDR2 SVGEGT. The CDR3 nucleotides are TGTGCCAGCAGTTACCCAGGCAATGAGCAGTTCTTC. It encodes CASSYPGNEQFF.

The J gene is TRBJ2-1, the V gene TRBV6-5; TRBD2 matches at 11 bases. Germline V gene data show CDR1 as MNHEY and CDR2 as SVGAGI. This CDR3 has 15 amino acids. Trimming at V came to 11 bases and at J to 5 bases, leaving 11 bases not matched to a gene. This CDR3 reads CAGEKLAGGDNEQFF. CDR3 nucleotide sequence: TGTGCCGGCGAGAAGCTAGCGGGGGGCGACAATGAGCAGTTCTTC.

The gene calls are TRBV6-5 and TRBJ2-2; D call uncertain. V was trimmed by 7 bases and J by 1 base, leaving 4 bases between them. CDR3 length: 12 amino acids. CDR1 is MNHEY and CDR2 is SVGAGI in the germline V gene. The CDR3 DNA reads TGTGCCAGCAACGGGAACACCGGGGAGCTGTTTTTT. Its translation is CASNGNTGELFF.

This chain joins TRBV19 and TRBJ2-2, with D tentatively TRBD2 (5 bases). V was clipped by 2 bases and J by 7 bases, with 14 bases between them. The CDR3 spans 15 residues. Germline lookup yields CDR1 LNHDA and CDR2 SQIVND (reference sequence). CDR3 amino acids: CASSIIVGENGELFF. In nucleotides, the CDR3 is TGTGCCAGTAGTATAATAGTCGGGGAAAACGGGGAGCTGTTTTTT. The full variable domain, completed using reference TRBV19 and TRBJ2-2, is DGGITQSPKYLFRKEGQNVTLSCEQNLNHDAMYWYRQDPGQGLRLIYYSQIVNDFQKGDIAEGYSVSREKKESFPLTVTSAQKNPTAFYLCASSIIVGENGELFFGEGSRLTVL.

A few counts support this clone. The gene calls are TRBV12-3 or TRBV12-4 and TRBJ2-2; D is ambiguous. V was cut by 4 bases and J by 3 bases, with 3 bases left in between. The length of the CDR3 is 12 residues. Here the CDR3 DNA reads TGTGCCAGCAGTTGGGACACCGGGGAGCTGTTTTTT. Its translation is CASSWDTGELFF.

This chain uses TRBV2 with TRBJ1-2; D unclear. Germline V lookup: CDR1 SNHLY, CDR2 FYNNEI. Trimming removed 3 bases from V and 2 bases from J, with 10 bases in between. The CDR3 is 14 residues long. CDR3 DNA sequence: TGTGCCAGCAGTGATCGGGCGGTAAACTATGGCTACACCTTC. Its translation is CASSDRAVNYGYTF.

The CDR3, as DNA: TGTGCCAGCAGCCAAGAAAGGGCCGTGCACTATGGCTACACCTTC. This gives the protein CASSQERAVHYGYTF. The V call is TRBV14, the J call TRBJ1-2; D is ambiguous. This CDR3 comprises 15 residues. Per germline, CDR1 SGHDN and CDR2 FVKESK. Between the trimmed V and J ends, which lost 0 bases and 3 bases, there was a span of 11 bases.